Below, 10 T cell receptor beta chains from the same sample are listed, as sequenced in a study of blood T cell repertoires in COVID-19. TCRdb's table, derived via immunoSEQ multiplex PCR, lists solely in-frame clones and lacks some. Found here are roughly 230,000 clones, roughly 91% of them singletons; the top ten hold around 3.7%. The specimen sequenced was PBMCs or T cells enriched from blood (not recorded which). These receptors all stem from a woman aged 25 to 39 with acute COVID-19.

This clone was found a few times. This chain uses TRBV6-4 with TRBJ1-2; 7 bases align to TRBD1. The CDR3 is made up of 13 amino acids. V gave up 8 bases and J gave up 8 bases; unmatched junction bases: 11. The V gene's germline CDR1 is MRHNA and CDR2 SNTAGT. Here the CDR3 reads CASRDRESDGYTF. The CDR3 nucleotides read TGTGCCAGCCGAGACAGGGAAAGCGACGGCTACACCTTC.

As regards this clone: Additional DNA sequences in this sample encode the identical CDR3. This rearrangement joins TRBV19 to TRBJ2-5; 12 bases are a match to TRBD1. This CDR3 is 16 amino acids long. V lost 3 bases to trimming and J lost 5 bases; unmatched junction nucleotides: 7. The germline V gene has CDR1 LNHDA and CDR2 SQIVND (reference sequence). The CDR3, as DNA: TGTGCCAGTAGTATCTCGGGACAGGGGGCGTTTGAGACCCAGTACTTC. Encoded protein: CASSISGQGAFETQYF.

The chain has TRBV6-5 and TRBJ2-7; maybe TRBD1 (8 bases). The CDR3 loop spans 15 amino acids. Trimming removed 2 bases at V and 3 bases at J, with 14 bases between. Germline CDR1 reads MNHEY; CDR2 reads SVGAGI. CDR3 sequence: CASSYPTGGGYEQYF. The CDR3 bases are TGTGCCAGCAGTTACCCAACAGGGGGGGGCTACGAGCAGTACTTC.

Only one count was recorded for this clone. The genes are TRBV4-3 and TRBJ2-7, with a weak D call TRBD2 (5 bases). Trimming pared 1 base from V and 0 bases from J, leaving 10 bases between. This CDR3 has 15 amino acids. Germline-derived CDR1 and CDR2 are LGHNA and YSLEER. Here the CDR3 reads CASSQGPADSYEQYF. CDR3 nucleotide sequence: TGCGCCAGCAGCCAAGGGCCAGCGGACTCCTACGAGCAGTACTTC.

As regards this clone: Germline is not matched at one junction end, which may reflect a read error. The identical CDR3 is also encoded by other nucleotide sequences in the sample. The J gene is TRBJ1-6, the V gene TRBV7-3, with a possible D match to TRBD1 (5 bases). Germline CDR1 SGHTA, CDR2 FQGTGA. CDR3 length: 13 amino acids. The CDR3 sequence is CASSSTVTSPLHF. CDR3 sequence (DNA): TGCGCCAGCAGCTCGACAGTAACCTCACCCCTCCACTTT. The full variable domain, rest sourced from reference TRBV7-3 and TRBJ1-6, is GAGVSQTPSNKVTEKGKYVELRCDPISGHTALYWYRQSLGQGPEFLIYFQGTGAADDSGLPNDRFFAVRPEGSVSTLKIQRTERGDSAVYLCASSSTVTSPLHFGNGTRLTVT.

The rearrangement joins TRBV28 to TRBJ2-5, with 8 nucleotides matching TRBD1. Trimming removed 6 bases from V and 5 bases from J; junction bases left unmatched: 5. The length of the CDR3 is 13 residues. Germline V gene lookup returns CDR1 MDHEN and CDR2 SYDVKM. The CDR3 spells CASRGQGVETQYF. CDR3 in DNA: TGTGCCAGCAGAGGACAGGGTGTGGAGACCCAGTACTTC.

The rearrangement joins TRBV5-4 to TRBJ1-6; D not resolved. Trimming removed 5 bases at V and 6 bases at J, with 9 bases between. The CDR3 covers 13 residues. CDR1 is SGHNT and CDR2 is YYREEE in the germline V gene (reference sequence). CDR3 region: CASSWAGNSPLHF. The CDR3, as DNA: TGTGCCAGCAGTTGGGCAGGTAATTCACCCCTCCACTTT.

As regards this clone: This CDR3 is also generated by other DNA sequences in the sample. V usage is TRBV2 and J usage is TRBJ2-7; TRBD1 might be the D (6 bases). The V end lost 4 bases, the J end lost 2 bases, and 9 bases lay between the germline ends. From germline, CDR1 is SNHLY and CDR2 FYNNEI. This CDR3 is 13 amino acids long. The CDR3 DNA reads as TGTGCCAGCAGTGTATCAGGGGCCTACGAGCAGTACTTC. Amino acids: CASSVSGAYEQYF.

The V and J genes are TRBV25-1 and TRBJ2-1; 9 bases map to TRBD1. Germline V gene data show CDR1 as MGHDK and CDR2 as SYGVNS. V lost 1 base to trimming and J lost 10 bases; unmatched junction nucleotides: 8. The CDR3 totals 15 residues. CDR3 nucleotides: TGTGCCAGCAGTGAATGGGGGGACAGGGTCGGGGAGCAGTTCTTC. Its translation is CASSEWGDRVGEQFF. Full variable domain (outside the CDR3, taken from reference TRBV25-1 and TRBJ2-1): EADIYQTPRYLVIGTGKKITLECSQTMGHDKMYWYQQDPGMELHLIHYSYGVNSTEKGDLSSESTVSRIRTEHFPLTLESARPSHTSQYLCASSEWGDRVGEQFFGPGTRLTVL.

V is TRBV5-3 and J is TRBJ2-7, with a possible D match to TRBD2 (6 bases). TRBV5-3 is an ORF for which the function is uncertain. The CDR3 runs 15 residues. With 0 bases removed from V and 6 bases from J, the gap between germline ends came to 16 bases. CDR3 residues: CARSLDFGGGVEQYF. The CDR3 nucleotides are TGTGCCAGAAGCTTGGATTTCGGAGGCGGGGTCGAGCAGTACTTC.